This TCR beta chain was documented in a study of shared clonotypes between healthy human individuals. Background on the study: Two women and a few men aged 18 to 49 made up the donors.

V lost 3 bases and J lost 4; bases outside the gene matches: 8. Germline CDR1 reads SGDLS; CDR2 reads YYNGEE. CDR3 size: 15 residues. The data were produced by immunoSEQ multiplex PCR, yet TCRdb's version contains in-frame clones alone and is incomplete. The data hold about 2.4 million clones, with roughly 93% observed a single time. This clonotype was sampled from a man aged 18 to 30 in good health. Some clones in this sample may be carry-over from other donors' samples. The rearrangement links TRBV9 to TRBJ1-1, with TRBD1 identical over 8 bases. Sequenced sample: naive CD4+ T cells from PBMCs. Described subset: CD45RA+ positively selected. In DNA form, the CDR3 reads TGTGCCAGCAGCGCCCGTGGAGACAGGGGCACTGAAGCTTTCTTT. This encodes CASSARGDRGTEAFF.